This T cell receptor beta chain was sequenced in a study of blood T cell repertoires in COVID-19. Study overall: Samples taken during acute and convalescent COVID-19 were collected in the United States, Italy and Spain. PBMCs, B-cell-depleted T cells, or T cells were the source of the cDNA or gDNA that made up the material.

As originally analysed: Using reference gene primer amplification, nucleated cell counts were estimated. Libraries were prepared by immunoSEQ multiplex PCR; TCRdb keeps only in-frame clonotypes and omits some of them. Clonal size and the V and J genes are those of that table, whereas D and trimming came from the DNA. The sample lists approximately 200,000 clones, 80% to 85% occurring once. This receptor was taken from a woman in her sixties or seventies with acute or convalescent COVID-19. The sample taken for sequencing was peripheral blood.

CDR3 nucleotides: TGTGCCAGCAGCACGGACGGACTAACCTACGAGCAGTACTTC. It encodes CASSTDGLTYEQYF. This chain uses TRBV5-6 with TRBJ2-7; D might be TRBD2 (6 bases). Germline V gene lookup returns CDR1 SGHDT and CDR2 YYEEEE. Trimming shortened V by 4 bases and J by 2 bases, and 13 bases separated the two germline ends. The CDR3 totals 14 residues.